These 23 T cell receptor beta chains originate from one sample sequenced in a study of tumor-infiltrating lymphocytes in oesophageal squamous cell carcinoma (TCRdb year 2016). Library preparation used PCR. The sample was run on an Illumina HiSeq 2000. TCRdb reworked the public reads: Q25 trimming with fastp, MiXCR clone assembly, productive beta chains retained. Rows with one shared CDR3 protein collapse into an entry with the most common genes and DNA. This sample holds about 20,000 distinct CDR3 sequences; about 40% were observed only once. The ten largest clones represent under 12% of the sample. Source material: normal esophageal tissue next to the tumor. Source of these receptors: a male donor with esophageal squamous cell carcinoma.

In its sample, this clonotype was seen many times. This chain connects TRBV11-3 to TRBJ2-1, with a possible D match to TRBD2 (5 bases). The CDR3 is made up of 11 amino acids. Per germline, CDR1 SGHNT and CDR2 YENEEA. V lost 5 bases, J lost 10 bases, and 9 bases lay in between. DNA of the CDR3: TGTGCCAGCAGCCTAGCTGGGGAGCAGTTCTTC. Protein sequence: CASSLAGEQFF.

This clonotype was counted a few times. CDR3 in DNA: TGTGCCAGCAGCCTGTGGGGAGGCGGGGGGCAGTACTTC. Protein: CASSLWGGGGQYF. The chain links TRBV7-8 to TRBJ2-5, with 8 positions matching TRBD2. Looked up from germline, CDR1 is SGHVS and CDR2 is FQNEAQ. The CDR3 runs 13 residues. V dropped 5 bases and J dropped 11; count of bases not matched to a gene: 10.

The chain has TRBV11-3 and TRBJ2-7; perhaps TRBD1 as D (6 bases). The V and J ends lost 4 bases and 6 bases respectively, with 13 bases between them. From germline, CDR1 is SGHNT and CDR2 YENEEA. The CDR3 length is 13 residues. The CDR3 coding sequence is TGTGCCAGCAGCTCTAAACCAGGGGTCGAGCAGTACTTC. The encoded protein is CASSSKPGVEQYF.

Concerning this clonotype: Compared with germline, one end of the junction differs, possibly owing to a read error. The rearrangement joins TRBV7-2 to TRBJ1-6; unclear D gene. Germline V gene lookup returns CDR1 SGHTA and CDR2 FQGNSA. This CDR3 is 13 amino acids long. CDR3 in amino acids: CASSLVSSPEQYF. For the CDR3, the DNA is TGTGCCAGCAGCTTAGTCTCTTCCCCCGAGCAGTACTTT.

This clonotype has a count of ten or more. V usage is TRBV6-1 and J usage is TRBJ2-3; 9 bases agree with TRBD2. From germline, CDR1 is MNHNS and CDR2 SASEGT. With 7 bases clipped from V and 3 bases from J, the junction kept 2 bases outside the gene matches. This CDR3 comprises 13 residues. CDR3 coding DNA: TGTGCCAGCAACAGCGGGAGGACAGATACGCAGTATTTT. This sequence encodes CASNSGRTDTQYF.

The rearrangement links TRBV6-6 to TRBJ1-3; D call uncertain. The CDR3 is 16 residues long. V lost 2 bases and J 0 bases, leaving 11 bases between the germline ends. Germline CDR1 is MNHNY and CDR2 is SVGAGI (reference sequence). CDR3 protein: CASSYVAGLSGNTIYF. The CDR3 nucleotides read TGTGCCAGCAGTTACGTCGCAGGACTCTCTGGAAACACCATATATTTT.

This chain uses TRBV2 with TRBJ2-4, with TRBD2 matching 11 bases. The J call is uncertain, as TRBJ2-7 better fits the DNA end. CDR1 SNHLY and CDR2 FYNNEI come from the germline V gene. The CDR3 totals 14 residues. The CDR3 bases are TGTGCCAGCCTTTGGACTAGCGGGCCCTACGAGCAGTACTTC. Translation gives CASLWTSGPYEQYF.

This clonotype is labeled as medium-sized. The CDR3 sequence is CASSFPGLTYTEAFF. DNA for the CDR3: TGTGCCAGCAGTTTTCCGGGCTTGACGTACACTGAAGCTTTCTTT. The V and J genes are TRBV28 and TRBJ1-1; D is unclear. This CDR3 is 15 amino acids long. With 3 bases removed from V and 3 bases from J, the gap between germline ends came to 14 bases. Germline-derived CDR1 and CDR2 are MDHEN and SYDVKM.

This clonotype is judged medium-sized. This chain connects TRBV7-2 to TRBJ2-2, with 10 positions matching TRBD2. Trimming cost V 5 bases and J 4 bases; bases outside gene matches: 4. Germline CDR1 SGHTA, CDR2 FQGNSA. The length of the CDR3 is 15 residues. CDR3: CASSAVAGGTGELFF. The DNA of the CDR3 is TGTGCCAGCAGCGCCGTAGCGGGAGGCACCGGGGAGCTGTTTTTT.

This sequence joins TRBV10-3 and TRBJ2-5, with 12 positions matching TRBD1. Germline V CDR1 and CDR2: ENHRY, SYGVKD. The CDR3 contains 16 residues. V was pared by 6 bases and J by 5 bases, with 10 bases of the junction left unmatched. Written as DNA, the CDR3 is TGTGCCATCAGCGAAGGTGGGACAGGGGGCGGCGAGACCCAGTACTTC. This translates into CAISEGGTGGGETQYF.

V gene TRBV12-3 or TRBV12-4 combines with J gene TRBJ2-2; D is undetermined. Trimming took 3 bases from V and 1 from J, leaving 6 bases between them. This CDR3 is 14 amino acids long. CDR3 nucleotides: TGTGCCAGCAGTTTCAGTAGGAACACCGGGGAGCTGTTTTTT. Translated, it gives CASSFSRNTGELFF.

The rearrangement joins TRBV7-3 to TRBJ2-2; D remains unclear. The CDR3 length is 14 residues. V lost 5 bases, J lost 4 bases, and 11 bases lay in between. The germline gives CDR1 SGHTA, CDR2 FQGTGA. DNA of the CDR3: TGTGCCAGCAGCCCCCGGACCCGCACCGGGGAGCTGTTTTTT. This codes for CASSPRTRTGELFF. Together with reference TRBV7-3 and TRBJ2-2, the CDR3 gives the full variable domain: GAGVSQTPSNKVTEKGKYVELRCDPISGHTALYWYRQSLGQGPEFLIYFQGTGAADDSGLPNDRFFAVRPEGSVSTLKIQRTERGDSAVYLCASSPRTRTGELFFGEGSRLTVL.

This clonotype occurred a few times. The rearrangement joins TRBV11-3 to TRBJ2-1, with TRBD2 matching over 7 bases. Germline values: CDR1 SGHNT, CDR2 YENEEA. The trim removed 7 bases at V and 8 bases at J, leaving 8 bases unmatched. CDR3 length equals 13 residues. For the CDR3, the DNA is TGTGCCAGCAACTCGGGGGGAATGGATGAGCAGTTCTTC. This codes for CASNSGGMDEQFF. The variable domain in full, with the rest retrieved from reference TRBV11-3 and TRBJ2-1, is EAGVVQSPRYKIIEKKQPVAFWCNPISGHNTLYWYLQNLGQGPELLIRYENEEAVDDSQLPKDRFSAERLKGVDSTLKIQPAELGDSAVYLCASNSGGMDEQFFGPGTRLTVL.

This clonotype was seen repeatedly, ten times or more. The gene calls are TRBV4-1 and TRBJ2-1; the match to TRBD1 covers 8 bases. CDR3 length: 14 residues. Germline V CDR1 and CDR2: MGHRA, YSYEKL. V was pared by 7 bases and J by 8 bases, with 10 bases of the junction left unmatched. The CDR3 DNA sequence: TGCGCCAGCACTATCCGCACAGGGGGTCATGAGCAGTTCTTC. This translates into CASTIRTGGHEQFF.

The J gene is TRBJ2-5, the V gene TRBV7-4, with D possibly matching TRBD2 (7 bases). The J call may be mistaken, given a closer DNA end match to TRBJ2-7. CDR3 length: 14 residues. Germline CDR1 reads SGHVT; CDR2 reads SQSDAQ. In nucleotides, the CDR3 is TGTGCCAGCAGCTGGGGGGGCAGTTCCTACGAGCAGTACTTC. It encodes CASSWGGSSYEQYF.

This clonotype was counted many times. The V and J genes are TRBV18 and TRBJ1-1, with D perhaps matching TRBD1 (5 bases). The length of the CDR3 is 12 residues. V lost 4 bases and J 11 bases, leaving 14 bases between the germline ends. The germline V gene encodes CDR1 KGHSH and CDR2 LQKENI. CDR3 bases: TGTGCCAGCTCACGAGACAGCGTTCGGGCTTTCTTT. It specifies CASSRDSVRAFF.

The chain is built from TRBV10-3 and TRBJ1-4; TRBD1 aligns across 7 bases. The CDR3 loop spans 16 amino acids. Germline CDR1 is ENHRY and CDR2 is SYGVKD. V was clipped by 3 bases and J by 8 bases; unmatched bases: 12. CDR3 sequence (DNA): TGTGCCATCAGTGACAGGGGGGTAGGTTACGAGGAAAAACTGTTTTTT. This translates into CAISDRGVGYEEKLFF.

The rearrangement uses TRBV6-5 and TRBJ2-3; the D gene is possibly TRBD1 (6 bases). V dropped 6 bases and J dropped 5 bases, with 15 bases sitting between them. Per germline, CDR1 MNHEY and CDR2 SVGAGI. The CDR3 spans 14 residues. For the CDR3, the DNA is TGTGCCAGCAGCCCCCCGGGGACAAGAGATACGCAGTATTTT. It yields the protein CASSPPGTRDTQYF.

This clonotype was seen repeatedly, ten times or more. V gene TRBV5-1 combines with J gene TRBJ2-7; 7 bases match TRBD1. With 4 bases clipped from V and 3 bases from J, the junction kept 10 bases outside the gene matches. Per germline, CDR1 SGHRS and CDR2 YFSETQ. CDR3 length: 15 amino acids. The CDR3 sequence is CASSPGQATLYEQYF. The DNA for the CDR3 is TGCGCCAGCAGCCCTGGACAGGCGACCCTCTACGAGCAGTACTTC.

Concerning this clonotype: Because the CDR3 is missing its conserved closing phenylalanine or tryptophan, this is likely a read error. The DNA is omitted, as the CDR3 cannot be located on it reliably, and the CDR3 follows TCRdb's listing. The CDR3 reads CASRTGVEYGYTFGS. The chain couples TRBV6-2 or TRBV6-3 to TRBJ2-5; the D call in the table, TRBD1, was not verified against the DNA. The germline gives CDR1 MNHEY, CDR2 SVGEGT. The CDR3 spans 15 amino acids, including both terminal residues.

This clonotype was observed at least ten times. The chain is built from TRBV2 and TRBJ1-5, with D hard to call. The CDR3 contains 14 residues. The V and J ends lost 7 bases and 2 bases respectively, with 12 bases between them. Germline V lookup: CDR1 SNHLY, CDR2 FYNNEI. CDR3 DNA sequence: TGTGCCAGCAAGGGAGGAACGGGCAATCAGCCCCAGCATTTT. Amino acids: CASKGGTGNQPQHF.

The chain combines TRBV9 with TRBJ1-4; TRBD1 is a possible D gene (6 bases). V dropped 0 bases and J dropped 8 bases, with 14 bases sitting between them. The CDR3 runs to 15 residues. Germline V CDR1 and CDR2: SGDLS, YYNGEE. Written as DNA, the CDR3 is TGTGCCAGCAGCGTAGAGGGGGAGGGTTGGGAAAAACTGTTTTTT. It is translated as CASSVEGEGWEKLFF. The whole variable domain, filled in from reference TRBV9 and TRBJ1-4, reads DSGVTQTPKHLITATGQRVTLRCSPRSGDLSVYWYQQSLDQGLQFLIQYYNGEERAKGNILERFSAQQFPDLHSELNLSSLELGDSALYFCASSVEGEGWEKLFFGSGTQLSVL.

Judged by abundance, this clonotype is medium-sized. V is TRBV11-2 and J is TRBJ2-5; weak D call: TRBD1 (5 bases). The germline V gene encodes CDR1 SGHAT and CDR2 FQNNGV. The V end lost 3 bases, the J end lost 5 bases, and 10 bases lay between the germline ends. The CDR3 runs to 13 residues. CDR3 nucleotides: TGTGCCAGCAGCTTGGGCAGGGCTGAGACCCAGTACTTC. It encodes CASSLGRAETQYF.